The 3 T cell receptor beta chains below come from one sample, sequenced in a study of response to subunit inactivated influenza vaccine. TCRdb ran MiXCR on the RT-PCR reads and lists one entry per CDR3 protein. The sample records hundreds of thousands of distinct CDR3 sequences, around 14% being singletons. Source: PBMCs from blood, taken 11 to 12 days after vaccination. The receptors come from a man aged 50 to 59 who received an inactivated influenza vaccine.

CDR3 sequence reads: CASSQAGTRLGNEQFF. The CDR3 coding sequence is TGCGCCAGCAGCCAAGCAGGGACTAGACTTGGCAATGAGCAGTTCTTC. The chain recombines TRBV4-1 with TRBJ2-1; TRBD2 aligns across 8 bases. In germline, CDR1 is MGHRA, CDR2 YSYEKL. With V trimmed by 1 base and J by 6 bases, 8 bases remained unmatched. The CDR3 spans 16 residues.

This clonotype appeared a few times. The gene calls are TRBV7-2 and TRBJ2-5; D is unclear. Between the trimmed V and J ends, which lost 5 bases and 1 base, there was a span of 11 bases. The germline gives CDR1 SGHTA, CDR2 FQGNSA. The CDR3 extends over 14 amino acids. The CDR3 reads CASSGSWAQETQYF. The CDR3 DNA is TGTGCCAGCAGCGGCAGCTGGGCCCAAGAGACCCAGTACTTC.

This chain connects TRBV4-3 to TRBJ2-7; 11 bases agree with TRBD2. V shed 2 bases and J 7 bases; nucleotides not matched to a gene: 7. This CDR3 comprises 15 residues. Germline CDR1 and CDR2: LGHNA and YSLEER. The DNA of the CDR3 is TGCGCCAGCAGCCAAAATAGCGGGAGGGCCAGGGAGCAGTACTTC. Translated: CASSQNSGRAREQYF.